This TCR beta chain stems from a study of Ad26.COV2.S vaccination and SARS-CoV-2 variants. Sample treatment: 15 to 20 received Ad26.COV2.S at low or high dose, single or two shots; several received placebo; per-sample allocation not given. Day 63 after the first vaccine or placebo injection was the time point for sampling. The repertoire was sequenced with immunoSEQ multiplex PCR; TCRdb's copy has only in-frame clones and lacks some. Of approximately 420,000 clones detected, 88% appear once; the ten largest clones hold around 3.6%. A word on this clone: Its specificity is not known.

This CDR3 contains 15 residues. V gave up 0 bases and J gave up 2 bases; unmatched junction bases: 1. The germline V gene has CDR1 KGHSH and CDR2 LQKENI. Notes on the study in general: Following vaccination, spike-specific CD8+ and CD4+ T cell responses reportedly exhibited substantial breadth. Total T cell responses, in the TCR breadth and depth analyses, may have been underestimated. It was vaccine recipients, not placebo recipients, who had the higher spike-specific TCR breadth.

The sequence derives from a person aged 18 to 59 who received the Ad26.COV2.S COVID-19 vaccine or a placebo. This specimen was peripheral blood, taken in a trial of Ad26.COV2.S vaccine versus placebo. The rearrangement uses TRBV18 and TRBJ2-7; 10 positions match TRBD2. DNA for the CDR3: TGTGCCAGCTCACCACCGGGACTAGCGACCTACGAGCAGTACTTC. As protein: CASSPPGLATYEQYF.